This passage covers 13 T cell receptor beta chains from one sample sequenced in a study of PD-L1 blockade in urothelial cancer. Time point specified: peripheral blood 6 weeks after treatment start. Using immunoSEQ multiplex PCR, the repertoire was profiled, and TCRdb retains in-frame clones only, with some absent. The sample carries approximately 110,000 clones, around 90% recorded once. The specimen was PBMCs, collected around atezolizumab (anti-PD-L1) treatment. The receptors come from a man between 60 and 75 years old with urothelial cancer.

The genes are TRBV15 and TRBJ2-5; a possible D gene is TRBD1 (6 bases). Trimming removed 1 base from V and 5 bases from J, with 14 bases in between. The V gene's germline CDR1 is LNHNV and CDR2 YYDKDF (reference sequence). The CDR3 sequence is 15 residues long. This chain's CDR3 is CATSRVYRAWETQYF. DNA of the CDR3: TGTGCCACCAGCAGAGTTTACAGGGCGTGGGAGACCCAGTACTTC.

The rearrangement joins TRBV7-9 to TRBJ2-2, with unresolved D. Germline V CDR1 and CDR2: SEHNR, FQNEAQ (reference sequence). V was cut by 5 bases and J by 2 bases, with 12 bases left in between. CDR3 length: 15 residues. The CDR3 DNA follows: TGTGCCAGCAGCAAAGAACAGACAAACACCGGGGAGCTGTTTTTT. Its protein product is CASSKEQTNTGELFF.

The V and J genes are TRBV7-8 and TRBJ1-1; 8 bases line up with TRBD1. The CDR3 runs to 16 residues. Germline V gene lookup returns CDR1 SGHVS and CDR2 FQNEAQ. V was pared by 1 base and J by 7 bases, with 11 bases of the junction left unmatched. The CDR3: CASSLGGGTGFREAFF. CDR3 nucleotides: TGTGCCAGCAGCTTAGGGGGAGGGACAGGCTTTCGTGAAGCTTTCTTT.

This CDR3 reads CASSLGLVLSTDTQYF. CDR3 sequence (DNA): TGTGCCAGCAGCCTCGGACTAGTTCTGAGCACAGATACGCAGTATTTT. This rearrangement joins TRBV25-1 to TRBJ2-3; 7 bases line up with TRBD2. Germline V gives CDR1 MGHDK, CDR2 SYGVNS. The CDR3 runs 16 residues. Trimming at V came to 6 bases and at J to 0 bases, leaving 9 bases not matched to a gene. The whole variable domain, remainder taken from reference TRBV25-1 and TRBJ2-3, is EADIYQTPRYLVIGTGKKITLECSQTMGHDKMYWYQQDPGMELHLIHYSYGVNSTEKGDLSSESTVSRIRTEHFPLTLESARPSHTSQYLCASSLGLVLSTDTQYFGPGTRLTVL.

V and J are TRBV2 and TRBJ2-1, with 11 bases aligning to TRBD2. From germline, CDR1 is SNHLY and CDR2 FYNNEI. This CDR3 is 15 amino acids long. After removal of 7 bases from V and 5 bases from J, the junction contained 7 bases not matched to a gene. Here the CDR3 DNA reads TGTGCCAGCATGCGGGGACTAGCGGTTAACAATGAGCAGTTCTTC. It is translated as CASMRGLAVNNEQFF.

In DNA, the CDR3 is TGTGCCAGCAGCAGAGGGACAGGCGACAATTCACCCCTCCACTTT. This translates into CASSRGTGDNSPLHF. V gene TRBV21-1 combines with J gene TRBJ1-6; TRBD1 reflects the table's D call only, with no check against the DNA. TRBV21-1 is reported as a pseudogene. The CDR3 has 15 residues.

The CDR3 nucleotides read TGCGCCAGCAGCCAAGAAAAGGCGGCAACTAATGAAAAACTGTTTTTT. This codes for CASSQEKAATNEKLFF. The gene calls are TRBV4-3 and TRBJ1-4; D not certain. Trimming removed 0 bases at V and 0 bases at J, with 8 bases between. This CDR3 has 16 residues. Germline-derived CDR1 and CDR2 are LGHNA and YSLEER.

This rearrangement joins TRBV19 to TRBJ2-2, with 11 bases aligning to TRBD2. V was pared by 8 bases and J by 4 bases, with 6 bases of the junction left unmatched. The CDR3 has 15 amino acids. Per the germline V gene, CDR1 is LNHDA and CDR2 is SQIVND (reference sequence). The CDR3 protein is CASGLAGGITGELFF. CDR3 sequence (DNA): TGTGCCAGTGGTCTAGCGGGAGGAATCACCGGGGAGCTGTTTTTT.

This clone was counted between two and nine times. The gene calls are TRBV19 and TRBJ2-7; 7 bases map to TRBD1. The germline CDR1 and CDR2 sequences are LNHDA and SQIVND (reference sequence). V was clipped by 10 bases and J by 6 bases; unmatched bases: 9. The CDR3 length is 12 residues. As DNA, the CDR3 is TGTGCCACCGGACAGGTTAGAGGCGAGCAGTACTTC. It translates to CATGQVRGEQYF.

V usage is TRBV5-4 and J usage is TRBJ1-1; weak D call: TRBD1 (6 bases). Germline CDR1 and CDR2: SGHNT and YYREEE (reference sequence). The CDR3 is 15 residues long. The germline V and J ends were trimmed by 0 bases and 7 bases, with 16 bases remaining between them. CDR3 nucleotide sequence: TGTGCCAGCAGCTTGGTAACTAACAGGGCGGGTGAAGCTTTCTTT. Protein: CASSLVTNRAGEAFF.

This chain uses TRBV27 with TRBJ1-1, with TRBD1 identical over 8 bases. V was clipped by 8 bases and J by 1 base; unmatched bases: 3. This CDR3 comprises 13 residues. Germline V CDR1 and CDR2: MNHEY, SMNVEV (reference sequence). The CDR3 nucleotides read TGTGCCAGCGGAGGGACAGGGAACACTGAAGCTTTCTTT. Translation gives CASGGTGNTEAFF.

This chain connects TRBV11-2 to TRBJ2-2; TRBD2 agrees at 12 bases. The CDR3 extends over 17 amino acids. Germline CDR1 SGHAT, CDR2 FQNNGV. Unmatched junction bases numbered 8, after V lost 3 bases and J lost 6 bases. CDR3 protein: CASSLTSGRIVPGELFF. The CDR3 DNA reads TGTGCCAGCAGCTTGACTAGCGGGAGAATAGTCCCCGGGGAGCTGTTTTTT.

The chain carries TRBV7-3 and TRBJ2-1, with 8 bases matching TRBD2. Germline V lookup: CDR1 SGHTA, CDR2 FQGTGA. There are 14 residues in the CDR3. Trimming at V came to 2 bases and at J to 12 bases, leaving 9 bases not matched to a gene. Here the CDR3 reads CASSLARTSPRQFF. CDR3 DNA sequence: TGTGCCAGCAGCTTAGCTCGGACTAGCCCGAGGCAGTTCTTC.